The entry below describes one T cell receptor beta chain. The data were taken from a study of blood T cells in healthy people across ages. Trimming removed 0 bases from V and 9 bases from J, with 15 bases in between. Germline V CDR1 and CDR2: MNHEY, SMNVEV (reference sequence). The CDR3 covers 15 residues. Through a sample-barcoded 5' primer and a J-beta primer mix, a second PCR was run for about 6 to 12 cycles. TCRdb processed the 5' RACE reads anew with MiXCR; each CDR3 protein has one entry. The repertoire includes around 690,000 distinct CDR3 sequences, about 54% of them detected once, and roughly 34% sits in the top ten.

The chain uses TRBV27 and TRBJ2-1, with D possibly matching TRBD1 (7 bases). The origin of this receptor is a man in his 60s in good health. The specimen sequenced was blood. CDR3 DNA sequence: TGTGCCAGCAGTTTATCGGCCAGGGGGGAAGGTGAGCAGTTCTTC. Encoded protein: CASSLSARGEGEQFF.